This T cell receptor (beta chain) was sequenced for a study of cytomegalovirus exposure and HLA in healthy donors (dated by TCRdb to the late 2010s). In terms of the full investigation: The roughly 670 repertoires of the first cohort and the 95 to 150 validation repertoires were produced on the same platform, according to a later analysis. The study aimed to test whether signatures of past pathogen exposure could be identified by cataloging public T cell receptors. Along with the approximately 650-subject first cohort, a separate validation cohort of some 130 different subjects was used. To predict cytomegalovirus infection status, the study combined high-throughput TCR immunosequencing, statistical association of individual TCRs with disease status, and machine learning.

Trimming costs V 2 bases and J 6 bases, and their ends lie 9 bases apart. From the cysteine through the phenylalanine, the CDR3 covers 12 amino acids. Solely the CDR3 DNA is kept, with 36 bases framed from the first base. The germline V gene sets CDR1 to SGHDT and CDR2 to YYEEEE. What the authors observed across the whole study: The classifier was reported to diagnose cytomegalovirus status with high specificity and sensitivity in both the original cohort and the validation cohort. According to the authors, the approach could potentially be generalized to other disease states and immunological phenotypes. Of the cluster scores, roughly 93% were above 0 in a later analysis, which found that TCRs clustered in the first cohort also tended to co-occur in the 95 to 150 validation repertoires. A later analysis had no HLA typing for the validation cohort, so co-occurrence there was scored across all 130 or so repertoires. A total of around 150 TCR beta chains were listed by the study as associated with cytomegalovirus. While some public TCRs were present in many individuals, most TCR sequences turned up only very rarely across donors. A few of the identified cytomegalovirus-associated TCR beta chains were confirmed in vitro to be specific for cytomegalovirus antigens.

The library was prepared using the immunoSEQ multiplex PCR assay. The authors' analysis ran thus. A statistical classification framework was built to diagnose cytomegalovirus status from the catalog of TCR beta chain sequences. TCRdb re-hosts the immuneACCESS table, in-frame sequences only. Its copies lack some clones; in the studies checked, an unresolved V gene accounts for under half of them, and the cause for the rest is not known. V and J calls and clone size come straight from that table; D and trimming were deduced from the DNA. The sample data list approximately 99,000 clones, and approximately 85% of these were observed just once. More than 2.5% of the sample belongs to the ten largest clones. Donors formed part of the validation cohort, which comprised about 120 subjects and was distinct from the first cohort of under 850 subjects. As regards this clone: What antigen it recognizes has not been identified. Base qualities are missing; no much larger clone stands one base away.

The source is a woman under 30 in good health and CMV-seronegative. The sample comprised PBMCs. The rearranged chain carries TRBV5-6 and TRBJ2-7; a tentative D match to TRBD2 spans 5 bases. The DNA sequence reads TGTGCCAGCAGCTTAGGGAGCGGCGAGCAGTACTTC. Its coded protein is CASSLGSGEQYF.